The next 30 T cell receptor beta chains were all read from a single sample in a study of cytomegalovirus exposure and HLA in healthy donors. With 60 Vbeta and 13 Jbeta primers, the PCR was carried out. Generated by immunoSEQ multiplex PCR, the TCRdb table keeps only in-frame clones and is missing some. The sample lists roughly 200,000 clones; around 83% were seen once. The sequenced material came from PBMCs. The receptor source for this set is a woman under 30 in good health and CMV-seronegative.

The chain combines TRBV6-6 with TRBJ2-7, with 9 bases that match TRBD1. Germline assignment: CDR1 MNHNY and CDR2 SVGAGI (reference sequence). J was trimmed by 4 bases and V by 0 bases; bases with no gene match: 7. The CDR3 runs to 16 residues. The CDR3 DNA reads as TGTGCCAGCAGTTACTCCCCGGGACAGGGTGGTTACGAGCAGTACTTC. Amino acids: CASSYSPGQGGYEQYF.

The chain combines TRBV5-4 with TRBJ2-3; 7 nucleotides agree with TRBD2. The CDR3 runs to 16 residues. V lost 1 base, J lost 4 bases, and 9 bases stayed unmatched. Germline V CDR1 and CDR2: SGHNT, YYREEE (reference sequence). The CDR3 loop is CASSLRLAEGADTQYF. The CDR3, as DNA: TGTGCCAGCAGCTTGCGACTAGCTGAAGGAGCAGATACGCAGTATTTT.

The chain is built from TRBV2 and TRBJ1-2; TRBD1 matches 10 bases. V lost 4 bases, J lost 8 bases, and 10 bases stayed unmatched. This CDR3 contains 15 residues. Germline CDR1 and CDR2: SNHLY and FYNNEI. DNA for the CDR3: TGTGCCAGCAGTGGACCGGGACAGGGGCTGGAAGGCTACACCTTC. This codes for CASSGPGQGLEGYTF. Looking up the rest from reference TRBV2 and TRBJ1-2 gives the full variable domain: EPEVTQTPSHQVTQMGQEVILRCVPISNHLYFYWYRQILGQKVEFLVSFYNNEISEKSEIFDDQFSVERPDGSNFTLKIRSTKLEDSAMYFCASSGPGQGLEGYTFGSGTRLTVV.

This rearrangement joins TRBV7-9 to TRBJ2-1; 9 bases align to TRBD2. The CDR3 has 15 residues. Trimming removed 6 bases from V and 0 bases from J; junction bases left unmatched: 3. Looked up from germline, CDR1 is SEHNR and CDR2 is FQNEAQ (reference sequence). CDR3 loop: CASRTSGRSYNEQFF. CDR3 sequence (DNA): TGTGCCAGCAGGACTAGCGGACGCTCCTACAATGAGCAGTTCTTC.

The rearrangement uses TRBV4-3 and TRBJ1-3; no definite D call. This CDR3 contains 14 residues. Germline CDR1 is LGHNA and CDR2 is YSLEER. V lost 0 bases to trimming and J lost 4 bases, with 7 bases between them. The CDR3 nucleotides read TGCGCCAGCAGCCAAGAGGGCCGCGGAAACACCATATATTTT. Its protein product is CASSQEGRGNTIYF.

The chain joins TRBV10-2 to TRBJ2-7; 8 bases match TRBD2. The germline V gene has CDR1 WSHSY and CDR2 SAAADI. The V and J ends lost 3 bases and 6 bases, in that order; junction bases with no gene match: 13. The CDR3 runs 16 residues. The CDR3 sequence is CASSDREGSGSFEQYF. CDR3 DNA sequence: TGCGCCAGCAGTGACAGGGAGGGGAGCGGGAGCTTCGAGCAGTACTTC.

CDR3 sequence reads: CASSSTYEQYF. DNA of the CDR3: TGTGCCAGCAGCTCCACCTACGAGCAGTACTTC. The chain links TRBV5-4 to TRBJ2-5; no clear D. The DNA matches TRBJ2-7 better at its end, which makes the J call doubtful. There are 11 residues in the CDR3. The V gene's germline CDR1 is SGHNT and CDR2 YYREEE (reference sequence).

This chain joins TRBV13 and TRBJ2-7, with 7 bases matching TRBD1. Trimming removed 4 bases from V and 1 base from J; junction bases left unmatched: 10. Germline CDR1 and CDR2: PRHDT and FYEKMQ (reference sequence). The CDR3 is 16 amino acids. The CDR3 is CASSSLTGEGSYEQYF. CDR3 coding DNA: TGTGCCAGCAGCTCTTTAACAGGGGAAGGGTCCTACGAGCAGTACTTC. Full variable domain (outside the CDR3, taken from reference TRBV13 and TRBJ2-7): AAGVIQSPRHLIKEKRETATLKCYPIPRHDTVYWYQQGPGQDPQFLISFYEKMQSDKGSIPDRFSAQQFSDYHSELNMSSLELGDSALYFCASSSLTGEGSYEQYFGPGTRLTVT.

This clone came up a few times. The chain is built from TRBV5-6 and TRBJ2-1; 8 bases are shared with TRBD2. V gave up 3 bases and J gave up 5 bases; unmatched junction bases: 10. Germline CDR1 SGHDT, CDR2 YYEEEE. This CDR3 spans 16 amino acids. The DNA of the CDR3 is TGTGCCAGCAGCTCCAGTTTGGTAGCGGGGCACAATGAGCAGTTCTTC. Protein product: CASSSSLVAGHNEQFF.

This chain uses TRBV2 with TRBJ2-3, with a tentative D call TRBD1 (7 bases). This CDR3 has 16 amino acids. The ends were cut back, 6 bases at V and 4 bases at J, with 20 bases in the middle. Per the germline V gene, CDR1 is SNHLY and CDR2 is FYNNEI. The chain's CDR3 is CASRDSGGRVADTQYF. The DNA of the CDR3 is TGTGCCAGCAGGGACTCAGGGGGGCGAGTTGCAGATACGCAGTATTTT.

CDR3: CASSQDRGSNQPQHF. CDR3 coding DNA: TGCGCCAGCAGCCAGGACAGGGGGAGTAATCAGCCCCAGCATTTT. The chain has TRBV4-3 and TRBJ1-5; the match to TRBD1 covers 10 bases. The length of the CDR3 is 15 residues. Germline V lookup: CDR1 LGHNA, CDR2 YSLEER. V shed 3 bases and J 4 bases; nucleotides not matched to a gene: 3.

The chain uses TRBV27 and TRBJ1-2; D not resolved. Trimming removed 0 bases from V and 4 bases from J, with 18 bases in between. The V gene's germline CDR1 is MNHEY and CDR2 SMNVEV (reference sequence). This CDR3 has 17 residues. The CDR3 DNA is TGTGCCAGCAGTTTATCGGCGGGAACTGGTAGTAGCTATGGCTACACCTTC. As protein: CASSLSAGTGSSYGYTF.

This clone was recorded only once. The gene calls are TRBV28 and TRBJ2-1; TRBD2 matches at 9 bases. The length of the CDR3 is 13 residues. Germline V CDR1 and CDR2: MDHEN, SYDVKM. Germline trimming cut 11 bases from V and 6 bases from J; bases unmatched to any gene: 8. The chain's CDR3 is CAHSGRLVNEQFF. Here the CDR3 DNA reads TGTGCCCATAGCGGGAGATTGGTCAATGAGCAGTTCTTC. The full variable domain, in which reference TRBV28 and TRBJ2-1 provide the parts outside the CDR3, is DVKVTQSSRYLVKRTGEKVFLECVQDMDHENMFWYRQDPGLGLRLIYFSYDVKMKEKGDIPEGYSVSREKKERFSLILESASTNQTSMYLCAHSGRLVNEQFFGPGTRLTVL.

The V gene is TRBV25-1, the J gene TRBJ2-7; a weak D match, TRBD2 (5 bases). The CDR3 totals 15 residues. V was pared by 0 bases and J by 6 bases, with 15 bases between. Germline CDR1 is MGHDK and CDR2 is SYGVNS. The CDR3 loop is CASSEYGGFTGEQYF. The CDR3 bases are TGTGCCAGCAGTGAATATGGAGGTTTCACGGGCGAGCAGTACTTC.

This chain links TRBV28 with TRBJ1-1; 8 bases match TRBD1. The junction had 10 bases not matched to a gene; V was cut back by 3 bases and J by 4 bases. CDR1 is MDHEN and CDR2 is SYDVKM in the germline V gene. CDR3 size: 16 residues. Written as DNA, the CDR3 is TGTGCCAGCAGTTTCCCCGAGACAGGGGTTGGCACTGAAGCTTTCTTT. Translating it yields CASSFPETGVGTEAFF.

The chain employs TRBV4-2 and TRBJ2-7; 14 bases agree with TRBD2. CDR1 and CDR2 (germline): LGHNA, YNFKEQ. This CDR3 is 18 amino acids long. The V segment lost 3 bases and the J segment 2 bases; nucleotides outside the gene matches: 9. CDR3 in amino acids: CASSHTGLAGVSAYEQYF. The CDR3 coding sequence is TGTGCCAGCAGCCACACGGGACTAGCGGGAGTATCGGCCTACGAGCAGTACTTC.

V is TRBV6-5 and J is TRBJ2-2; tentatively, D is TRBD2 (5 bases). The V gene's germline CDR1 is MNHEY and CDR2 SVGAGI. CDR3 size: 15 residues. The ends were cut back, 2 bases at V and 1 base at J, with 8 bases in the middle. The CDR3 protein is CASSYTRGNTGELFF. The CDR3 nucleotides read TGTGCCAGCAGTTACACCCGGGGGAACACCGGGGAGCTGTTTTTT.

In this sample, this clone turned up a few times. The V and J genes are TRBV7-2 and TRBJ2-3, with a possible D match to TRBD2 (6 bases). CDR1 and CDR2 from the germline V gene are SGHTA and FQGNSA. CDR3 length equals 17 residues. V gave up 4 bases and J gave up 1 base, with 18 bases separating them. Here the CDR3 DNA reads TGTGCCAGCAGCTCCCAGCTGGGTAGCGGAGGCACAGATACGCAGTATTTT. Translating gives CASSSQLGSGGTDTQYF.

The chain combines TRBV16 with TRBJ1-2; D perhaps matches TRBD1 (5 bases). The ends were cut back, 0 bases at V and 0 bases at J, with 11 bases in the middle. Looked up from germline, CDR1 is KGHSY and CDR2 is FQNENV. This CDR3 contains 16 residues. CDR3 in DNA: TGTGCCAGCAGCCAATCTCACAGACAGTCTAACTATGGCTACACCTTC. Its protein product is CASSQSHRQSNYGYTF.

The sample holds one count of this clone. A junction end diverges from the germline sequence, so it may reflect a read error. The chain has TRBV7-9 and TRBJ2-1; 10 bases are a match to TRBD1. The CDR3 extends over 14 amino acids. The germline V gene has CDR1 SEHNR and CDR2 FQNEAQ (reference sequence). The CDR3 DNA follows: TGTTCCAGCAGCCAAGGGACAGGGGTTGATGAGCAGTTCTTC. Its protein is CSSSQGTGVDEQFF.

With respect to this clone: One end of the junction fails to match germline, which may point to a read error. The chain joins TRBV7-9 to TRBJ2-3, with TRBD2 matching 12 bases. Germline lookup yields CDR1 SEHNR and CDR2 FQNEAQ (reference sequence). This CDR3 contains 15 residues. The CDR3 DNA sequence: TGTTCCAGCAGCATAAGACTAGCGGGAGACGATACGCAGTATTTT. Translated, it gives CSSSIRLAGDDTQYF.

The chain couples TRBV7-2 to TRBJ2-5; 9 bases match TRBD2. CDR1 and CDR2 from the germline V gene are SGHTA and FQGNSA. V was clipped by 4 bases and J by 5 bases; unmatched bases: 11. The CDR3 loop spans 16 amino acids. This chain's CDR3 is CASSSPSTSGRETQYF. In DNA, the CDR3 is TGTGCCAGCAGCTCGCCCTCGACTAGCGGTCGGGAGACCCAGTACTTC.

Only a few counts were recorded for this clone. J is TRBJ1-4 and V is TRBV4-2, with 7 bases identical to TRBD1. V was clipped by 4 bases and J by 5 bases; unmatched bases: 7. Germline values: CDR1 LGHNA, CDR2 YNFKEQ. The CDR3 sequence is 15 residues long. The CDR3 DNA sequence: TGTGCCAGCAGCCTTACCGGGACAGAAAATGAAAAACTGTTTTTT. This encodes CASSLTGTENEKLFF.

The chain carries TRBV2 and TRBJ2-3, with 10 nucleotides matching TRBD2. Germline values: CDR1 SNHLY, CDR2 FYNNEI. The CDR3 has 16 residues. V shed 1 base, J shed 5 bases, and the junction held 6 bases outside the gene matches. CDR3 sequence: CASSEEVLAGLDTQYF. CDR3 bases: TGTGCCAGCAGTGAAGAGGTACTAGCGGGATTAGATACGCAGTATTTT. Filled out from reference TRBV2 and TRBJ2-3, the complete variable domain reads EPEVTQTPSHQVTQMGQEVILRCVPISNHLYFYWYRQILGQKVEFLVSFYNNEISEKSEIFDDQFSVERPDGSNFTLKIRSTKLEDSAMYFCASSEEVLAGLDTQYFGPGTRLTVL.

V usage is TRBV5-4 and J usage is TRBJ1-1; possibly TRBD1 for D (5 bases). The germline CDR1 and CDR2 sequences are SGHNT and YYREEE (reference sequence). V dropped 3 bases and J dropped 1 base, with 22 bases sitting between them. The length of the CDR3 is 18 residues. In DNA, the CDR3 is TGTGCCAGCAGCTCCTTGACACAGGCGTCGGCCGAGAACACTGAAGCTTTCTTT. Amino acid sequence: CASSSLTQASAENTEAFF.

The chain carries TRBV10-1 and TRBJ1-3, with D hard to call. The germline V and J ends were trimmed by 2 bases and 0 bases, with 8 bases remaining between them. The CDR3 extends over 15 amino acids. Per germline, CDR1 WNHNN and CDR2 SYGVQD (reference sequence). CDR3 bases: TGCGCCAGCAGTGAGACGGGAAGCTCTGGAAACACCATATATTTT. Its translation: CASSETGSSGNTIYF.

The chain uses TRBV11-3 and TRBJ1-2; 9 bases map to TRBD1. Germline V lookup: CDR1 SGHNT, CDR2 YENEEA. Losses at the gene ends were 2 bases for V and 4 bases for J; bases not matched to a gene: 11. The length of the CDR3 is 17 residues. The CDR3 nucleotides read TGTGCCAGCAGCTTAAGAGGGACAGGGATATTCGCCTATGGCTACACCTTC. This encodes CASSLRGTGIFAYGYTF.

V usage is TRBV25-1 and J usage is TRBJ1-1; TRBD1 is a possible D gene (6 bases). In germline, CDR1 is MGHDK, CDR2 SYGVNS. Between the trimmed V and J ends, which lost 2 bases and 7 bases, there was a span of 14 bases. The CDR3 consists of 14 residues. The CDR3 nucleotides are TGTGCCAGCAGTGAAGTCGGGGGGACAAGTGAAGCTTTCTTT. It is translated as CASSEVGGTSEAFF.

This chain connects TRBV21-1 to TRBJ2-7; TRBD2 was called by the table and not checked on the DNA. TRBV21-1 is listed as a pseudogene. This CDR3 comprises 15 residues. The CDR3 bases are TGTGCCAGCAGCAGGCTGTCTCCGGGTTCCTACGAGCAGTACGTC. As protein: CASSRLSPGSYEQYV.

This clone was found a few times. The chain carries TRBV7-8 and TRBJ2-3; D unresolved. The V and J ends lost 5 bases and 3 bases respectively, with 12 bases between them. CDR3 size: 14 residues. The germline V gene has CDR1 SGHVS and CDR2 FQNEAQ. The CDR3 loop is CASSPRRVTDTQYF. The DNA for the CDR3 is TGTGCCAGCAGCCCTCGCCGGGTGACAGATACGCAGTATTTT.